A single sample gave rise to the 2 T cell receptor beta chains below, sequenced in a study of beta chain features in type 1 diabetes. Sequenced material consisted of expressed TCRB transcripts (all of the isolated RNA was reverse transcribed). Sequencing was performed with immunoSEQ multiplex PCR; in TCRdb, only in-frame clones are kept and a portion is missing. This table has 90,000 to 110,000 clones, about two fifths appearing once. Sequenced material: stem cell memory CD4+ T cells from blood. These TCRs come from a woman aged 18-29 years in good health.

The gene calls are TRBV10-3 and TRBJ2-7; 13 positions match TRBD2. V was pared by 0 bases and J by 6 bases, with 14 bases of the junction left unmatched. Germline lookup yields CDR1 ENHRY and CDR2 SYGVKD. CDR3 length equals 19 residues. The CDR3 reads CAISESGTSGKEVGGEQYF. DNA for the CDR3: TGTGCCATCAGTGAGTCAGGGACTAGCGGGAAAGAAGTCGGCGGCGAGCAGTACTTC.

The chain combines TRBV19 with TRBJ2-7; 7 positions match TRBD1. Trimming removed 6 bases from V and 4 bases from J; junction bases left unmatched: 9. The CDR3 is 14 residues long. From germline, CDR1 is LNHDA and CDR2 SQIVND (reference sequence). The chain's CDR3 is CASSIRDSYYEQYF. For the CDR3, the DNA is TGTGCCAGTAGCATAAGGGACAGTTATTACGAGCAGTACTTC.